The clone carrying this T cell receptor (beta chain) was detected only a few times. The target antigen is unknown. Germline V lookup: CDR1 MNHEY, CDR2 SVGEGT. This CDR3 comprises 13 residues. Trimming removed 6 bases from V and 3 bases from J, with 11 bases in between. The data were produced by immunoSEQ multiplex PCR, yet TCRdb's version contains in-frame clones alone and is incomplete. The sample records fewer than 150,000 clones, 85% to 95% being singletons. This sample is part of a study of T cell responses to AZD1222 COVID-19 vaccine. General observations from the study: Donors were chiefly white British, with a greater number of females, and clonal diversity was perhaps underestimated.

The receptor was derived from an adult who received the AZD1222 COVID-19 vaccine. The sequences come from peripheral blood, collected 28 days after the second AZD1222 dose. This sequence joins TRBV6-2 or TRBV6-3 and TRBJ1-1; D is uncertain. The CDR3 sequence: CASSLGWDTEAFF. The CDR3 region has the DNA TGTGCCAGCAGCCTGGGATGGGACACTGAAGCTTTCTTT.